This note documents a single TCR beta chain sequence. Its matching antigen is unknown. The CDR3 length is 14 residues. The V and J ends lost 0 bases and 13 bases respectively, with 16 bases between them. Germline CDR1 is SNHLY and CDR2 is FYNNEI. This entry belongs to a study of OX40 agonist ivuxolimab in advanced cancers. Overall study results and limits: Both CD4+ and CD8+ T cell populations in blood had undergone clonal expansion by week 6 at 0.1 to 3.0 mg/kg. A proportion of nonresponders additionally exhibited low normalized T-cell clonal expansion. Not determined was the antigen specificity of the expanded peripheral T cells.

Enrollment shut out patients with autoimmune disease history or systemic immunosuppression. Clones were sequenced by immunoSEQ multiplex PCR, and TCRdb holds only the in-frame ones, with some missing. The sample holds 84,000 or so clones, around 90% seen once. This receptor was obtained from an adult with an advanced solid tumor such as melanoma, head and neck, liver or kidney cancer. This specimen was CD4+ or CD8+ T cells sorted from blood, taken in a trial of the OX40 agonist ivuxolimab. The chain employs TRBV2 and TRBJ2-1, with D possibly matching TRBD2 (5 bases). This chain's CDR3 is CASSEAVRVQRQFF. The CDR3 DNA reads as TGTGCCAGCAGTGAAGCCGTGAGGGTGCAGCGCCAGTTCTTC. The whole variable domain, filled in from reference TRBV2 and TRBJ2-1, reads EPEVTQTPSHQVTQMGQEVILRCVPISNHLYFYWYRQILGQKVEFLVSFYNNEISEKSEIFDDQFSVERPDGSNFTLKIRSTKLEDSAMYFCASSEAVRVQRQFFGPGTRLTVL.